This T cell receptor beta chain emerged from a study of blood T cell repertoires in COVID-19. On the study more broadly: The samples span acute and convalescent COVID-19 from the United States, Italy and Spain. Sources were T cells, B-cell-depleted T cells, or PBMCs; the material itself was cDNA or gDNA.

Germline lookup yields CDR1 SGHTA and CDR2 FQGNSA. V shed 5 bases and J shed 4 bases, with 26 bases lying between them. The CDR3 consists of 18 residues. Per the original data handling: Amplification of reference gene primers was used by the study to estimate nucleated cell counts. The repertoire was sequenced with immunoSEQ multiplex PCR; TCRdb's copy has only in-frame clones and lacks some. From that table come the V and J calls and clone size; the DNA was used to work out D and trimming. The table has 140,000 or so clones, approximately 84% seen once. The TCR comes from a human donor in a cohort sampled during active COVID-19. Sequenced sample: peripheral blood. V usage is TRBV7-2 and J usage is TRBJ1-2; TRBD1 is a possible D gene (5 bases). The CDR3 loop is CASSLHSRQTTSSYGYTF. The CDR3 bases are TGTGCCAGCAGCCTCCACTCCCGACAGACAACCTCCTCCTATGGCTACACCTTC.